This T cell receptor beta chain was found in a study of beta chain features in type 1 diabetes. Study-level points and caveats: Using cDNA template may skew counts toward highly expressing activated cells.

Every bit of the isolated RNA underwent reverse transcription, so sequencing read expressed TCRB transcripts. Clones were read by immunoSEQ multiplex PCR, and TCRdb kept only the in-frame ones, dropping some. The sample contains about 620,000 clones, less than 20% of which appear only once. Germline assignment: CDR1 SGHTA and CDR2 FQGNSA. V lost 4 bases to trimming and J lost 15 bases; unmatched junction nucleotides: 12. The CDR3 covers 13 residues. Over 98% purity was reached by all sorted populations. On this clone: The antigen is not known.

Sequences were obtained from naive CD4+ T cells from blood. The sequence came from a man younger than 35 in good health. The rearrangement uses TRBV7-2 and TRBJ2-4, with 7 bases matching TRBD2. The chain's CDR3 is CASSSRGLAVRYF. CDR3 nucleotides: TGTGCCAGCAGCTCCCGTGGGCTAGCGGTCCGGTACTTC.